This T cell receptor beta chain appears in the sequencing data of a study of siplizumab effects on memory and regulatory T cells. Study results and limitations: The suppressive capacity of proliferating Tregs from siplizumab cultures remained unconfirmed.

Turning to this clone: The antigen is unknown.

Some clones are missing from TCRdb's copy, which holds only in-frame ones; the method was immunoSEQ multiplex PCR. This sample has 50,000 or so clones; 90% to 95% occur once, and the top ten carry approximately 38%. From germline, CDR1 is LGHNA and CDR2 YSLEER. The CDR3 consists of 15 residues. V gave up 2 bases and J gave up 4 bases, with 9 bases separating them. This TCR derives from a human donor in good health. The specimen sequenced was CD8+ T cells sorted from blood. V gene TRBV4-3 combines with J gene TRBJ1-6; D is undetermined. This chain's CDR3 is CASSQRAGYNSPLHF. CDR3 DNA sequence: TGCGCCAGCAGCCAAAGAGCGGGGTATAATTCACCCCTCCACTTT.